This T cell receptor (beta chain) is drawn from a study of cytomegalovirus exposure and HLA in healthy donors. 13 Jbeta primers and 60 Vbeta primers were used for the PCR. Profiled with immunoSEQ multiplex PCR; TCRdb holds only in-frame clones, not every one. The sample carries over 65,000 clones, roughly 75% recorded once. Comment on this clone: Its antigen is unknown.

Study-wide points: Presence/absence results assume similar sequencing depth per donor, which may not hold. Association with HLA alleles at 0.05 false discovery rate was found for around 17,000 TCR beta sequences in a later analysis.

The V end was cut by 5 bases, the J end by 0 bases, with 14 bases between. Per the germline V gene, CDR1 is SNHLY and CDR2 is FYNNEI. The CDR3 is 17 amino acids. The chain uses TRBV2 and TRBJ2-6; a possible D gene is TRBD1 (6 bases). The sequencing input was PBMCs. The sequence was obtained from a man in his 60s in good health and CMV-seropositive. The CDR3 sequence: CASSQGQARSGANVLTF. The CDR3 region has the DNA TGTGCCAGCAGTCAGGGACAAGCCCGCTCTGGGGCCAACGTCCTGACTTTC.